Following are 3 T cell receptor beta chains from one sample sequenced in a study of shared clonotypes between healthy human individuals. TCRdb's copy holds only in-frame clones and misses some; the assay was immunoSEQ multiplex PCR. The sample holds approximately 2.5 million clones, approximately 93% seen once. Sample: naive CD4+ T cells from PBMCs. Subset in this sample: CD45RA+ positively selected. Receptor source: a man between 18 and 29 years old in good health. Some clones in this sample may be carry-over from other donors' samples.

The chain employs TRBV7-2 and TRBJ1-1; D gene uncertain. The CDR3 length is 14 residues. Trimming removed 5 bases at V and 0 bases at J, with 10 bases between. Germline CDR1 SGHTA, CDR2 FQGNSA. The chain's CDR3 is CASSPRTLNTEAFF. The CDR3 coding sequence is TGTGCCAGCAGCCCCCGGACCCTGAACACTGAAGCTTTCTTT.

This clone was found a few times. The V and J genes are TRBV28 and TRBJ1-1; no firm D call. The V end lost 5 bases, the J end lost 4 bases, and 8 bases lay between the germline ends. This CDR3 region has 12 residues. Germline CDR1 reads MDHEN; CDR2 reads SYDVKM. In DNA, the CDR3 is TGTGCCAGCAGTATTCCTCGCACTGAAGCTTTCTTT. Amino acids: CASSIPRTEAFF.

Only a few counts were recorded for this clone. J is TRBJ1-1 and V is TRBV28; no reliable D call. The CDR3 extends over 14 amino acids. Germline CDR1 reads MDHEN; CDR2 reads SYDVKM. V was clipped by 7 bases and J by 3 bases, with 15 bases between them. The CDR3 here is CASTQSGGHTEAFF. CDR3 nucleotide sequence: TGTGCCAGCACCCAATCGGGAGGGCACACTGAAGCTTTCTTT.